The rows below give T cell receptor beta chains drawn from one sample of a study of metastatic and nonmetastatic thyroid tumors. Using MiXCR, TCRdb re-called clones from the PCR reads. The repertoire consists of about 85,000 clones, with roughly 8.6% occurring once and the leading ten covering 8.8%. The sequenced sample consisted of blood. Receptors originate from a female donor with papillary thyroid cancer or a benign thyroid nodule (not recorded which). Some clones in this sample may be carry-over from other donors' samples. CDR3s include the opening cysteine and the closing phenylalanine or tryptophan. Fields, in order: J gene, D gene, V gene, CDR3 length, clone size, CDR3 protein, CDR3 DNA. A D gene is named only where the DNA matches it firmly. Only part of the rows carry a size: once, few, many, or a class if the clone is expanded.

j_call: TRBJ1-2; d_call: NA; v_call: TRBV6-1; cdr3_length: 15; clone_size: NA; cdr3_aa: CASSEADSGIDGYTF; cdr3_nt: TGTGCCAGCAGTGAAGCAGATTCGGGTATTGATGGCTACACCTTC
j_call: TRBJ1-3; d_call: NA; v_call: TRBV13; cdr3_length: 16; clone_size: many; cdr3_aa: CASSRRGGWLEDTIYF; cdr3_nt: TGTGCCAGCAGCCGTAGGGGAGGGTGGCTGGAGGACACCATATATTTT
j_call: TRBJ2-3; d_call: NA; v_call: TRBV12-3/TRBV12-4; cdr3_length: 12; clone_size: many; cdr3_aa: CASSRREDTQYF; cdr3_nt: TGTGCCAGCAGTAGAAGGGAAGATACGCAGTATTTT
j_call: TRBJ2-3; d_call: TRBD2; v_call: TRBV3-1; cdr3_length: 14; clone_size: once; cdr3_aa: CASSRNGRADTQYF; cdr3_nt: TGTGCCAGCAGCAGAAATGGGAGGGCAGATACGCAGTATTTT
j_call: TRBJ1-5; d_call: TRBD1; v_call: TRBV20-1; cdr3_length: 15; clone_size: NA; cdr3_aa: CSAGGMTGFGQPQHF; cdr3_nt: TGCAGTGCTGGGGGAATGACAGGGTTTGGACAGCCCCAGCATTTT
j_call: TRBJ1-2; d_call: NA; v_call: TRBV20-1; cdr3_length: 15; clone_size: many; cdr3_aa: CSAPDAGRLGYGYTF; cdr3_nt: TGCAGTGCCCCGGACGCGGGACGCCTGGGGTATGGCTACACCTTC
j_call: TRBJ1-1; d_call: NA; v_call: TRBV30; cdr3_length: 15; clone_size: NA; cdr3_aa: CAWSLSGRKNTEALF; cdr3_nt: TGTGCCTGGAGCCTCAGCGGAAGGAAAAACACTGAAGCTTTATTT
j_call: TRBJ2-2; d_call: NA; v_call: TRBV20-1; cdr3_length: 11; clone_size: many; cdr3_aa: CSASGTGELFF; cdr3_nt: TGCAGTGCTAGTGGCACCGGGGAGCTGTTTTTT
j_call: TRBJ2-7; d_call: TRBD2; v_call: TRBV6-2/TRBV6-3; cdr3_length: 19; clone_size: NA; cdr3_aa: CASRPRTSGGIPNSYEQYF; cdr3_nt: TGTGCCAGCAGGCCCAGGACTAGCGGGGGCATTCCCAACTCCTACGAGCAGTACTTC
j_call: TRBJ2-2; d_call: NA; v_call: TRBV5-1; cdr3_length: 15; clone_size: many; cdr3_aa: CASSLGATSTGELFF; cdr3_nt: TGCGCCAGCAGCTTGGGAGCCACATCCACCGGGGAGCTGTTTTTT
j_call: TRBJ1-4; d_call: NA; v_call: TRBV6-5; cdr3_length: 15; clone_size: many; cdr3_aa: CASSYSGGLGEKLFF; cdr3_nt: TGTGCCAGCAGTTACTCCGGGGGTCTGGGGGAAAAACTGTTTTTT
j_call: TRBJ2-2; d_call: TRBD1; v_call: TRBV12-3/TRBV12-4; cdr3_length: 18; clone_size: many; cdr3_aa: CASSSAFGGQDYTGELFF; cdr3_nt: TGTGCCAGCAGTTCCGCATTTGGGGGACAGGACTACACCGGGGAGCTGTTTTTT
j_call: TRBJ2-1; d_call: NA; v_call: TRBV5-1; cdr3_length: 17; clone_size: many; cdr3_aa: CASSLNRSGINYNEQFF; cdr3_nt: TGCGCCAGCAGCTTGAATCGTTCTGGGATCAACTACAATGAGCAGTTCTTC